The clone carrying this TCR beta chain was observed a few times. The data were obtained in a study of blood T cell repertoires in COVID-19. Study context: Collection of acute and convalescent COVID-19 samples took place in the United States, Italy and Spain. Sources were T cells, B-cell-depleted T cells, or PBMCs; the material itself was cDNA or gDNA.

V gave up 3 bases and J gave up 0 bases, with 19 bases separating them. Germline V CDR1 and CDR2: SGHDT, YYEEEE. The CDR3 runs to 18 residues. Per the authors' pipeline: Estimates of nucleated cell counts were drawn from the amplification of reference gene primers. Generated by immunoSEQ multiplex PCR, the TCRdb table keeps only in-frame clones and is missing some. The D gene and trimming were derived from the DNA, and the V and J assignments and clone size from that table. Of 100,000 to 130,000 clones in the sample, 80% were seen once. The chain uses TRBV5-6 and TRBJ2-1; perhaps TRBD1 as D (6 bases). This sequence was found in a man aged 65 to 79 with acute or convalescent COVID-19. Sample: peripheral blood. The CDR3 DNA follows: TGTGCCAGCAGCTGGGGGCTGAGGGCCCGGCGCTCCTACAATGAGCAGTTCTTC. Translation: CASSWGLRARRSYNEQFF.